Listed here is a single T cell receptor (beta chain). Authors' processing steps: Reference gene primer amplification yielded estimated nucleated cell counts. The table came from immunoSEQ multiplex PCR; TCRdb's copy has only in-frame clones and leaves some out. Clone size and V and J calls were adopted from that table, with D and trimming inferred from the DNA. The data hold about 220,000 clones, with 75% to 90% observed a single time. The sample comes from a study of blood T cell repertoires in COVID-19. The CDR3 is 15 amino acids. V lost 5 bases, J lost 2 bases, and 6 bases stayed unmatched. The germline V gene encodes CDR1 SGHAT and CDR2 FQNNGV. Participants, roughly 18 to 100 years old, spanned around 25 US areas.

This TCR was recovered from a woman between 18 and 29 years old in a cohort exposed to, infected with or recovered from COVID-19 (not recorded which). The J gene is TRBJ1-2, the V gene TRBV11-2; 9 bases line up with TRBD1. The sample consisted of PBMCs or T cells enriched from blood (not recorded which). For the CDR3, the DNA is TGTGCCAGCAGCACAACAGGGGGCGCAAACTATGGCTACACCTTC. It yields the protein CASSTTGGANYGYTF.